Sequencing of this T cell receptor (beta chain) was carried out in a study of shared clonotypes between healthy human individuals. Looking at the study overall: The study used three CD4 naive, three CD4 memory, two CD8 naive and one CD8 memory plate per donor. Study observations and caveats: Apart from blood, nothing was sampled; tissue repertoires likely differ. The study found about 5% of naive CD4 clonotypes shared across several donors. Clonotypes which were not shared had lower generation probabilities than clonotypes that all four donors shared.

As regards this clone: Antigen unknown.

Data came from immunoSEQ multiplex PCR; TCRdb stores just in-frame clones and leaves some out. The table has some 2,000,000 clones, roughly 95% seen once; the top ten hold around 0.13%. Trimming cost V 6 bases and J 5 bases; bases outside gene matches: 4. CDR3 length: 13 residues. Germline V gene data show CDR1 as SNHLY and CDR2 as FYNNEI. The chain has TRBV2 and TRBJ2-5, with 9 bases fitting TRBD2. The sample taken for sequencing was naive CD4+ T cells sorted from blood. Subset denoted: CD45RA+ positively selected. The clonotype originates from a man between 18 and 35 years old in good health. In DNA form, the CDR3 reads TGTGCCAGCAGCCTAGCGGGATATGAGACCCAGTACTTC. Its translation is CASSLAGYETQYF. Together with reference TRBV2 and TRBJ2-5, the CDR3 gives the full variable domain: EPEVTQTPSHQVTQMGQEVILRCVPISNHLYFYWYRQILGQKVEFLVSFYNNEISEKSEIFDDQFSVERPDGSNFTLKIRSTKLEDSAMYFCASSLAGYETQYFGPGTRLLVL.